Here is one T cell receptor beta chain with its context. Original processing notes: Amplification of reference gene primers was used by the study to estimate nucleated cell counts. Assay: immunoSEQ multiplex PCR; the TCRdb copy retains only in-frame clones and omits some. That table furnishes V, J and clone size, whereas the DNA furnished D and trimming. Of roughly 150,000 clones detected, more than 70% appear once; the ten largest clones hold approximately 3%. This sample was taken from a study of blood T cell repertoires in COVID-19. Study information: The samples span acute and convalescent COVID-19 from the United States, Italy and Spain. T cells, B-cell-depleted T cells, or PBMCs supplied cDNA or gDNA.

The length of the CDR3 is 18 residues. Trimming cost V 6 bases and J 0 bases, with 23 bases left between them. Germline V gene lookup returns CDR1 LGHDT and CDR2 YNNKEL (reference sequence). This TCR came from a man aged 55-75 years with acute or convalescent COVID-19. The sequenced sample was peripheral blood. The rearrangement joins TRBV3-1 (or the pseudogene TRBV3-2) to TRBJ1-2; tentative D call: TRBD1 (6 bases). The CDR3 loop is CASRWDIVPLPANYGYTF. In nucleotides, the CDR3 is TGTGCCAGCAGATGGGACATCGTACCACTCCCAGCTAACTATGGCTACACCTTC.